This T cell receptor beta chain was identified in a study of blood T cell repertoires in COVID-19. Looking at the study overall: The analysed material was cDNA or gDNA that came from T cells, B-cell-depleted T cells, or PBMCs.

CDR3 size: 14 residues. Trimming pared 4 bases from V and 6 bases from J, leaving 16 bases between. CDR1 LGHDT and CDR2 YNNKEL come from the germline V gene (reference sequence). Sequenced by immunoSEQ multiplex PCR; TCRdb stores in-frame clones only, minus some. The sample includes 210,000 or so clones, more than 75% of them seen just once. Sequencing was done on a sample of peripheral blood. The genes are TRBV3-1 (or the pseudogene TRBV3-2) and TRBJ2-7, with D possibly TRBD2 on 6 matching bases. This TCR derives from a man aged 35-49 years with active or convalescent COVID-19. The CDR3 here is CASSPEGGRGEQYF. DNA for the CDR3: TGTGCCAGCAGCCCCGAGGGAGGCCGAGGCGAGCAGTACTTC.